Sequencing of this T cell receptor (beta chain) was carried out in a study of blood T cell repertoires in COVID-19. Study information: Samples taken during acute and convalescent COVID-19 were collected in the United States, Italy and Spain.

Germline V gives CDR1 SGHNT, CDR2 YYREEE (reference sequence). V dropped 0 bases and J dropped 2 bases, with 14 bases sitting between them. The CDR3 is made up of 16 amino acids. Only in-frame clones appear in the TCRdb table, and some are missing; sequencing was by immunoSEQ multiplex PCR. Of about 140,000 clones listed, 84% are singletons. The sample comprised peripheral blood. The chain couples TRBV5-4 to TRBJ1-2; no clear D gene. The receptor was derived from a human donor in a cohort sampled during active COVID-19. The CDR3 DNA reads TGTGCCAGCAGCTTGGACCGCGAGAACTGGAACTATGGCTACACCTTC. This codes for CASSLDRENWNYGYTF.